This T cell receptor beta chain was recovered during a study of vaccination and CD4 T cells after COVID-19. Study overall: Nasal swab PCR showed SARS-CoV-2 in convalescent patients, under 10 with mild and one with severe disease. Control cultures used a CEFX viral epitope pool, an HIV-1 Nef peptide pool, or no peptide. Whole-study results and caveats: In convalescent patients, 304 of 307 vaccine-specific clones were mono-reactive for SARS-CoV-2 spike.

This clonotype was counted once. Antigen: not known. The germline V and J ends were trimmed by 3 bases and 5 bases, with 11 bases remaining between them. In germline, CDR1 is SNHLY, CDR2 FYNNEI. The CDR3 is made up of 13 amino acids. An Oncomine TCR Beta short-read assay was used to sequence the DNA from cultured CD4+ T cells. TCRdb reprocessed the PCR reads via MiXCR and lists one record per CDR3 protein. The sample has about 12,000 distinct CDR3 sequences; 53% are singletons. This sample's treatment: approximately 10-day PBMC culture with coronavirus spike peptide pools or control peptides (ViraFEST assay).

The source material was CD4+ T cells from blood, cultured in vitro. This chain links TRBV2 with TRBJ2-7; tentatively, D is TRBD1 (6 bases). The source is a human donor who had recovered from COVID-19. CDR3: CASSDRGRDEQYF. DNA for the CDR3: TGTGCCAGCAGTGACAGGGGTAGGGACGAGCAGTACTTC.